This T cell receptor beta chain was captured in a study of response to subunit inactivated influenza vaccine. General study findings and limits: Each seasonal influenza vaccination, the authors suggested, recruits few new T cells.

To note about this clonotype: Its antigen is unidentified.

Each CDR3 protein gets one entry after TCRdb re-called the RT-PCR reads with MiXCR. The sample holds approximately 700,000 distinct CDR3 sequences, more than 15% seen once. The CDR3 consists of 17 residues. The germline gives CDR1 LGHNA, CDR2 YSLEER. V lost 4 bases to trimming and J lost 0 bases, with 16 bases between them. The source material was PBMCs from blood, sampled about 13 days after vaccination. The clonotype comes from a man aged 50 to 60 who received an inactivated influenza vaccine. This chain connects TRBV4-3 to TRBJ2-1; either TRBD1 or TRBD2 may fit D (6 bases each). CDR3 protein: CASSLSFWGASYNEQFF. CDR3 DNA: TGCGCCAGCAGCCTGAGCTTTTGGGGGGCCTCCTACAATGAGCAGTTCTTC.